One sample yielded the 9 T cell receptor beta chains listed below, sequenced in a study of T cell responses to AZD1222 COVID-19 vaccine. The method was immunoSEQ multiplex PCR; TCRdb's version includes in-frame clones alone and lacks a portion of them. The data show 120,000 to 150,000 clones, 90% to 95% seen once. Sequenced material: peripheral blood, taken on day 0 of AZD1222 vaccination. All receptors come from an adult in good health.

In its sample, this clone was seen once. This chain connects TRBV6-5 to TRBJ1-3, with no clear D. The CDR3 extends over 13 amino acids. CDR1 and CDR2 (germline): MNHEY, SVGAGI. V lost 8 bases to trimming and J lost 2 bases, with 10 bases between them. In DNA, the CDR3 is TGTGCCAGCGGATTGAGGGCTGGAAACACCATATATTTT. Amino acids: CASGLRAGNTIYF.

The chain is built from TRBV14 and TRBJ1-1; the D is unclear. The CDR3 has 13 amino acids. From germline, CDR1 is SGHDN and CDR2 FVKESK. V lost 5 bases, J lost 1 base, and 8 bases lay in between. DNA for the CDR3: TGTGCCAGCAGCTACGGACGGAACACTGAAGCTTTCTTT. Amino acids: CASSYGRNTEAFF.

The chain uses TRBV2 and TRBJ1-3, with D perhaps matching TRBD1 (6 bases). Trimming stripped 0 bases from V and 3 bases from J, with 9 bases between. The CDR3 is 15 amino acids. Germline V gives CDR1 SNHLY, CDR2 FYNNEI. The CDR3 loop reads CASSEARTDGNTIYF. The CDR3 DNA reads as TGTGCCAGCAGTGAAGCCCGGACAGATGGAAACACCATATATTTT.

V usage is TRBV4-3 and J usage is TRBJ1-1, with D perhaps TRBD1 (5 bases). The germline CDR1 and CDR2 sequences are LGHNA and YSLEER. CDR3 length equals 17 residues. The V end was cut by 4 bases, the J end by 1 base, with 19 bases between. The CDR3 DNA reads as TGCGCCAGCAGCCCCTGGGGCGGGCATATTAGGAACACTGAAGCTTTCTTT. It specifies CASSPWGGHIRNTEAFF.

The rearrangement joins TRBV7-9 to TRBJ1-6; D perhaps matches TRBD1 (6 bases). From germline, CDR1 is SEHNR and CDR2 FQNEAQ (reference sequence). V lost 0 bases and J lost 5, with 17 bases in between. The CDR3 is made up of 18 amino acids. The CDR3 coding sequence is TGTGCCAGCAGCTTAGCGGCGTTCACCAGGGGCGATAATTCACCCCTCCACTTT. It encodes CASSLAAFTRGDNSPLHF.

The CDR3 DNA reads TGTGCCAGCAGTTCCGGTTTTTGGTCACCCCTCCACTTT. Amino acids: CASSSGFWSPLHF. This chain joins TRBV27 and TRBJ1-6; unclear D gene. The V end lost 4 bases, the J end lost 10 bases, and 11 bases lay between the germline ends. The CDR3 sequence is 13 residues long. Germline V CDR1 and CDR2: MNHEY, SMNVEV (reference sequence).

The rearrangement uses TRBV28 and TRBJ2-7; D may be TRBD2 (7 bases). Germline assignment: CDR1 MDHEN and CDR2 SYDVKM. The V gene lost 6 bases and the J gene lost 0 bases, with 18 bases spanning the gap. The CDR3 has 16 residues. The CDR3 region is CASRDLGGANSYEQYF. In nucleotides, the CDR3 is TGTGCCAGCAGAGACCTGGGGGGGGCTAACTCCTACGAGCAGTACTTC.

This chain uses TRBV5-5 with TRBJ2-2; 9 positions match TRBD2. The CDR3 spans 17 residues. V shed 6 bases, J shed 1 base, and the junction held 10 bases outside the gene matches. From germline, CDR1 is SGHKS and CDR2 YYEKEE (reference sequence). CDR3 residues: CASTREISGGNTGELFF. The CDR3 DNA reads TGTGCCAGCACGAGGGAAATTAGCGGGGGGAACACCGGGGAGCTGTTTTTT. Filled out from reference TRBV5-5 and TRBJ2-2, the complete variable domain reads DAGVTQSPTHLIKTRGQQVTLRCSPISGHKSVSWYQQVLGQGPQFIFQYYEKEERGRGNFPDRFSARQFPNYSSELNVNALLLGDSALYLCASTREISGGNTGELFFGEGSRLTVL.

The J gene is TRBJ1-2, the V gene TRBV6-5; maybe TRBD1 (5 bases). This CDR3 spans 16 amino acids. Per the germline V gene, CDR1 is MNHEY and CDR2 is SVGAGI. Trimming left V 0 bases short and J 8 bases short, with 19 bases between. CDR3 sequence reads: CASSYSGGDGSKGYTF. The DNA for the CDR3 is TGTGCCAGCAGTTACTCGGGAGGGGACGGCTCGAAGGGCTACACCTTC.